This T cell receptor (beta chain) appears in the sequencing data of a study of cytomegalovirus exposure and HLA in healthy donors. Study conclusions and caveats: In a later analysis, specific HLA alleles were associated with 15,000 to 20,000 TCR beta sequences at a 0.05 false discovery rate. When a later analysis compared HLA-associated TCR beta chains with equally common others, the HLA-associated chains turned out to be more clonally expanded and to have lower generation probabilities. In vitro data verified three CMV-associated chains as specific for CMV antigens.

Vbeta (60) and Jbeta (13) primers were used in the PCR. Produced via immunoSEQ multiplex PCR; TCRdb's table is partial and in-frame only. The sample lists roughly 150,000 clones, under 90% occurring once. The CDR3 totals 15 residues. J was trimmed by 0 bases and V by 6 bases; bases with no gene match: 3. From germline, CDR1 is MDHEN and CDR2 SYDVKM. With regard to this clone: The target antigen is unknown.

Sequenced sample: PBMCs. The genes are TRBV28 and TRBJ2-2; 8 bases agree with TRBD1. The clonotype comes from a male donor in good health and CMV-seronegative. The CDR3 coding sequence is TGTGCCAGCAGCTGGACAGGGTCGAACACCGGGGAGCTGTTTTTT. Its protein product is CASSWTGSNTGELFF.